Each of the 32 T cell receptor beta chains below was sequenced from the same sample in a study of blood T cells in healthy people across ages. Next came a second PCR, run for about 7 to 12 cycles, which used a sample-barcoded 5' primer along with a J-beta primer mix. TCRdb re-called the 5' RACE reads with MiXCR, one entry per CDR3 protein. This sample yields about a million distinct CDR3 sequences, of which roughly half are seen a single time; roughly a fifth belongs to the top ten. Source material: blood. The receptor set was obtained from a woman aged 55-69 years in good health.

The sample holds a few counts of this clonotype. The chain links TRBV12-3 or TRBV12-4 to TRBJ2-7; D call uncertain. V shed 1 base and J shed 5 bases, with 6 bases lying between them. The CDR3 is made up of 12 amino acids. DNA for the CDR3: TGTGCCAGCAGTTTAGTAGGAAACGAGCAGTACTTC. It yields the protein CASSLVGNEQYF.

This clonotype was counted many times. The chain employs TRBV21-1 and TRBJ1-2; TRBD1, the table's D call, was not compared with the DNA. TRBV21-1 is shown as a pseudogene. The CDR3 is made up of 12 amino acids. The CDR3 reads CASPTGAYGYTF. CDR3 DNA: TGTGCCAGCCCGACAGGGGCCTATGGCTACACCTTC.

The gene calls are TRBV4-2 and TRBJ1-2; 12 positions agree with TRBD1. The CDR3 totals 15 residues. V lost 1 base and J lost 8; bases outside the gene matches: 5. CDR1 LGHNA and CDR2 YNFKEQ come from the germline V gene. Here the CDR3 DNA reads TGTGCCAGCAGCCAAGCGGGACAGGGGGCGCGGGGCTACACCTTC. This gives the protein CASSQAGQGARGYTF.

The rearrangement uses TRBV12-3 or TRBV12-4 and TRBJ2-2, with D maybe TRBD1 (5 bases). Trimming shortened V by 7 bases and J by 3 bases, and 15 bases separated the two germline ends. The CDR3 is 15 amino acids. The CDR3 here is CASTRSTEYTGELFF. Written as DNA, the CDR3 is TGTGCCAGCACCCGCTCGACAGAATACACCGGGGAGCTGTTTTTT.

CDR3 nucleotide sequence: TGCAGTGCTAGACTAACCCCAGGGGCGGGCAATCAGCCCCAGCATTTT. Its translation is CSARLTPGAGNQPQHF. The chain links TRBV20-1 to TRBJ1-5; perhaps TRBD1 as D (6 bases). Germline lookup yields CDR1 DFQATT and CDR2 SNEGSKA (reference sequence). Between the trimmed V and J ends, which lost 2 bases and 2 bases, there was a span of 16 bases. CDR3 size: 16 residues.

CDR3 in amino acids: CASRGQSRSYNEQFF. CDR3 DNA sequence: TGTGCCAGCAGAGGACAGAGTCGTTCCTACAATGAGCAGTTCTTC. The V and J genes are TRBV28 and TRBJ2-1; D is perhaps TRBD1 (6 bases). Per germline, CDR1 MDHEN and CDR2 SYDVKM. CDR3 length: 15 amino acids. Trimming pared 6 bases from V and 1 base from J, leaving 13 bases between. The complete variable domain, with remaining parts taken from reference TRBV28 and TRBJ2-1, reads DVKVTQSSRYLVKRTGEKVFLECVQDMDHENMFWYRQDPGLGLRLIYFSYDVKMKEKGDIPEGYSVSREKKERFSLILESASTNQTSMYLCASRGQSRSYNEQFFGPGTRLTVL.

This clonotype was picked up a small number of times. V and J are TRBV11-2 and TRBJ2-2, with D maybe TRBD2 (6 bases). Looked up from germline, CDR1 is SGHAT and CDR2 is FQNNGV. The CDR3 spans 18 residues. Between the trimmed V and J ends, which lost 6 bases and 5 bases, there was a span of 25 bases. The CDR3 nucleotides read TGTGCCAGCAGTCAATTAGGGGCGTTCATGGGGGGAACCGGGGAGCTGTTTTTT. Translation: CASSQLGAFMGGTGELFF. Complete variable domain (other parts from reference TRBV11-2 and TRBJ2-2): EAGVAQSPRYKIIEKRQSVAFWCNPISGHATLYWYQQILGQGPKLLIQFQNNGVVDDSQLPKDRFSAERLKGVDSTLKIQPAKLEDSAVYLCASSQLGAFMGGTGELFFGEGSRLTVL.

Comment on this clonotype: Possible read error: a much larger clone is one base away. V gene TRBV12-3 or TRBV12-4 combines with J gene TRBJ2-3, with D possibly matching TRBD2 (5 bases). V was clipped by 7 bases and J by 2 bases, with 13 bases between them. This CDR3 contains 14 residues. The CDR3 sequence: CASNFSSPTDTQYF. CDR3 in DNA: TGTGCCAGCAATTTCTCTAGCCCCACAGATACGCAGTATTTT.

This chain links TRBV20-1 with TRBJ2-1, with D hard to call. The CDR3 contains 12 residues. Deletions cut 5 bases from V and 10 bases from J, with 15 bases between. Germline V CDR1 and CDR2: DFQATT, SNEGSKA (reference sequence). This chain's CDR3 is CSAHQRALEQFF. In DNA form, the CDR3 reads TGCAGTGCTCACCAACGGGCCCTAGAGCAGTTCTTC.

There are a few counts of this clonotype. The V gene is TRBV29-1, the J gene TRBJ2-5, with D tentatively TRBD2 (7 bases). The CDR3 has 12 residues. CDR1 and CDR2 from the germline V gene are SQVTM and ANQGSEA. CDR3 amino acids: CSSPGGGETQYF. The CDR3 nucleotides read TGCAGTTCTCCGGGGGGCGGCGAGACCCAGTACTTC.

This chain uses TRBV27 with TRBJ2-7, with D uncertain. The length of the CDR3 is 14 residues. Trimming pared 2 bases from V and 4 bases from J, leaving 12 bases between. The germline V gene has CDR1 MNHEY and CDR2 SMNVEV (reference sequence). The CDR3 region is CASSLIGREYEQYF. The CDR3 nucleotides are TGTGCCAGCAGTTTAATTGGTAGGGAATACGAGCAGTACTTC.

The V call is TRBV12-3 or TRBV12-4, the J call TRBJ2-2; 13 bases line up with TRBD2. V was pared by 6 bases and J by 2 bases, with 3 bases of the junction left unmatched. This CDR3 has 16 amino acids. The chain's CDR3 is CASRGTSGTNTGELFF. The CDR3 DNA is TGTGCCAGCAGGGGGACTAGCGGGACAAACACCGGGGAGCTGTTTTTT.

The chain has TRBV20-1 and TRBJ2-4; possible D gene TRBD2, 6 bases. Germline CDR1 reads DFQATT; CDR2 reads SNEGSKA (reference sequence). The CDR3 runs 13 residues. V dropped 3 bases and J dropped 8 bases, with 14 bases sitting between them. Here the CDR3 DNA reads TGCAGTGCTAGGGGGGGATTCGCGGACATTCAGTACTTC. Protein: CSARGGFADIQYF.

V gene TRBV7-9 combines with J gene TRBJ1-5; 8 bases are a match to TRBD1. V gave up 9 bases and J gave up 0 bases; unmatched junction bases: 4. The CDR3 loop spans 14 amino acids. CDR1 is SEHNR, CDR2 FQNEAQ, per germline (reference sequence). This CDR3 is CASSGGGSNQPQHF. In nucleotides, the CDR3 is TGTGCCAGTTCAGGGGGCGGTAGCAATCAGCCCCAGCATTTT.

The CDR3 is CASRPLAGEWEQYF. CDR3 nucleotide sequence: TGTGCCAGTAGGCCTTTAGCGGGAGAGTGGGAGCAGTACTTC. The chain employs TRBV19 and TRBJ2-4; 9 bases agree with TRBD2. The germline V gene encodes CDR1 LNHDA and CDR2 SQIVND (reference sequence). This CDR3 region has 14 residues. V was pared by 6 bases and J by 13 bases, with 13 bases of the junction left unmatched.

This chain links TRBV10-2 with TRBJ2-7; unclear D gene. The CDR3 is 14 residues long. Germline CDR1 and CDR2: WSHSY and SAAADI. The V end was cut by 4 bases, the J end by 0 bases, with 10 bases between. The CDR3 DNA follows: TGCGCCAGCAGTGCACAACTCAACTCCTACGAGCAGTACTTC. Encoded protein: CASSAQLNSYEQYF.

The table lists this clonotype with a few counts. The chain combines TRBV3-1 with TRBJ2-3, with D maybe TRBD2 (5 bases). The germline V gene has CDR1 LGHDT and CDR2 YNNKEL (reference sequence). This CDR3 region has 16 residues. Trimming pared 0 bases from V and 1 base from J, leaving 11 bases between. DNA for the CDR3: TGTGCCAGCAGCCAAGATGTCCTAGCTCGCACAGATACGCAGTATTTT. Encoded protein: CASSQDVLARTDTQYF.

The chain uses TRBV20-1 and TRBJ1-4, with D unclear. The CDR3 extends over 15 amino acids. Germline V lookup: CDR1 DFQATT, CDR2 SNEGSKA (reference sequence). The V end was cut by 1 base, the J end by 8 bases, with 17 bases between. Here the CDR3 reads CSARASGVWGEKLFF. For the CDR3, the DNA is TGCAGTGCTAGAGCCAGCGGGGTTTGGGGAGAAAAACTGTTTTTT.

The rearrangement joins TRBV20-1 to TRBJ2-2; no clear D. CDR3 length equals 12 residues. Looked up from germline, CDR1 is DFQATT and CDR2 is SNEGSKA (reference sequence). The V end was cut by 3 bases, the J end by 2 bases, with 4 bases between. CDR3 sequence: CSASGNTGELFF. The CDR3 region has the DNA TGCAGTGCTAGTGGAAACACCGGGGAGCTGTTTTTT.

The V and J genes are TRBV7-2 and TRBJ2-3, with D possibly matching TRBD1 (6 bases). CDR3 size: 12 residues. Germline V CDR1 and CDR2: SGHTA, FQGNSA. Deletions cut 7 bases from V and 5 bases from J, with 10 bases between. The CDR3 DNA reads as TGTGCCAGCACGTCAGGGGTAGATACGCAGTATTTT. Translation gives CASTSGVDTQYF. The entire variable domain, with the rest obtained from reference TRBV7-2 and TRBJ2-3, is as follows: GAGVSQSPSNKVTEKGKDVELRCDPISGHTALYWYRQSLGQGLEFLIYFQGNSAPDKSGLPSDRFSAERTGGSVSTLTIQRTQQEDSAVYLCASTSGVDTQYFGPGTRLTVL.

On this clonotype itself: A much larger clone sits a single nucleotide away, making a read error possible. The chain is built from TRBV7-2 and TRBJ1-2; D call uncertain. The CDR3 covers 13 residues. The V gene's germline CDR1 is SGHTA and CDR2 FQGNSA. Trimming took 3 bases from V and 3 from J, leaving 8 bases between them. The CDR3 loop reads CASSFGVYYGYTF. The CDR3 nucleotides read TGTGCCAGCAGCTTCGGGGTTTACTATGGCTACACCTTC.

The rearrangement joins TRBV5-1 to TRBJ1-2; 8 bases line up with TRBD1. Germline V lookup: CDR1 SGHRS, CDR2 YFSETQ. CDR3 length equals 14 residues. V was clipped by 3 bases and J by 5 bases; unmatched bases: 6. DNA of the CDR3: TGCGCCAGCAGCTGGGGGACAGGACGGTATGGCTACACCTTC. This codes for CASSWGTGRYGYTF. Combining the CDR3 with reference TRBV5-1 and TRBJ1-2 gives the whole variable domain KAGVTQTPRYLIKTRGQQVTLSCSPISGHRSVSWYQQTPGQGLQFLFEYFSETQRNKGNFPGRFSGRQFSNSRSEMNVSTLELGDSALYLCASSWGTGRYGYTFGSGTRLTVV.

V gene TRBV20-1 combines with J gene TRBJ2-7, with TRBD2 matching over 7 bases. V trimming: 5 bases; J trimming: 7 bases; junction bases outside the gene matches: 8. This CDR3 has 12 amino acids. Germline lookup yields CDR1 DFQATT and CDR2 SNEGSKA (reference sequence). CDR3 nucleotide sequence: TGCAGTGCTCGGGACTACCACAATGAGCAGTACTTC. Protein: CSARDYHNEQYF.

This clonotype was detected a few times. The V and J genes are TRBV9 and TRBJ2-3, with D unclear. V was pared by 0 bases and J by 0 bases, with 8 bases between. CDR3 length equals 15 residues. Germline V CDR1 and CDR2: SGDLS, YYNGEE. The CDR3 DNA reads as TGTGCCAGCAGCGTAGCGGCGGATAGCACAGATACGCAGTATTTT. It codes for CASSVAADSTDTQYF.

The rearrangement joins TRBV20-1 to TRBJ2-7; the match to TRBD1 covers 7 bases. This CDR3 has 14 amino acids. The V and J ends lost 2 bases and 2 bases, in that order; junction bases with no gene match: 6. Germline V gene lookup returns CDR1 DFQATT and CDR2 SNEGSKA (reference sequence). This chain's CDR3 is CSARQGVLTYEQYF. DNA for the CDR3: TGCAGTGCTAGACAGGGGGTTTTGACCTACGAGCAGTACTTC.

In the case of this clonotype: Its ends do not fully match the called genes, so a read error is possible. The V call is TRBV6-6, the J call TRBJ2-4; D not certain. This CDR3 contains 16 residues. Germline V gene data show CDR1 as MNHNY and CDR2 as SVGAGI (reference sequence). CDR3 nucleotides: TGTGCCAGCAGACCCCCAGATCGAAGTCTCAAAAACACTCAGTACTTC. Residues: CASRPPDRSLKNTQYF.

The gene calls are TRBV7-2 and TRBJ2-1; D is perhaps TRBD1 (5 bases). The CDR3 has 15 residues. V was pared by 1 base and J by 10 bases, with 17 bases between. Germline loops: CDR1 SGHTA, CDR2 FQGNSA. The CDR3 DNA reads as TGTGCCAGCAGCTTAGTTCAGGGAAGGGGCTACGAGCAGTTCTTC. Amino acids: CASSLVQGRGYEQFF.

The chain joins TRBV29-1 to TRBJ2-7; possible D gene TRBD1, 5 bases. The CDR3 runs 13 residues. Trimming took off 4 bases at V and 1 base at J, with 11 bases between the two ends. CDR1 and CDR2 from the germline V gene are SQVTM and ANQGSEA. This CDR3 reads CSVVTDTSYEQYF. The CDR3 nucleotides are TGCAGCGTTGTGACAGACACTTCCTACGAGCAGTACTTC.

For the CDR3, the DNA is TGTGCCAGCAGCTTGCAAGACAGGGGCAGGCAAGAGACCCAGTACTTC. This translates into CASSLQDRGRQETQYF. The chain has TRBV7-9 and TRBJ2-5, with 8 bases lining up with TRBD1. V trimming: 3 bases; J trimming: 2 bases; junction bases outside the gene matches: 8. Germline V gene lookup returns CDR1 SEHNR and CDR2 FQNEAQ (reference sequence). CDR3 length equals 16 residues.

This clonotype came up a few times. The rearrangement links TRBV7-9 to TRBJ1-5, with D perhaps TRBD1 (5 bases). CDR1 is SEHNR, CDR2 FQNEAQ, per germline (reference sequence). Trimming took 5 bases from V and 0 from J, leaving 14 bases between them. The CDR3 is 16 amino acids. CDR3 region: CASSPGGGNSNQPQHF. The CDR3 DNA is TGTGCCAGCAGCCCAGGCGGGGGGAATAGCAATCAGCCCCAGCATTTT.

CDR3 amino acids: CASSASTGIGRNQPQHF. CDR3 nucleotide sequence: TGTGCCAGCAGTGCATCGACAGGGATAGGTCGCAATCAGCCCCAGCATTTT. V usage is TRBV28 and J usage is TRBJ1-5; 7 nucleotides match TRBD1. V gave up 5 bases and J gave up 2 bases; unmatched junction bases: 12. CDR1 is MDHEN and CDR2 is SYDVKM in the germline V gene. The CDR3 is 17 residues long.

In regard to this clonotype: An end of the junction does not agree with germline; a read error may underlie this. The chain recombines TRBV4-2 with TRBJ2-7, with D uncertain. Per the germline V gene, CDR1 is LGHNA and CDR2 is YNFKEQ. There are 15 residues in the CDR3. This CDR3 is CASSQDEAVSHEQYF. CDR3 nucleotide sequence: TGTGCCAGCAGCCAAGATGAGGCAGTCTCCCACGAGCAGTACTTC.